The source of this TCR beta chain is a study of T cells in Graves' hyperthyroidism and ophthalmopathy. Study at large: The blood sample was taken at first diagnosis, before treatment began.

Losses at the gene ends were 4 bases for V and 8 bases for J; bases not matched to a gene: 10. The CDR3 has 14 amino acids. Germline V gene sequence: CDR1 DFQATT, CDR2 SNEGSKA (reference sequence). Those patients with uncontrolled infection, other autoimmune disease, pregnancy or lactation were excluded. Diagnostic decisions used clinical symptoms, serum thyroxine and TRAb, thyroid ultrasound and orbital computed tomography. What was amplified from RNA transcripts were TCR beta CDR3 regions. TCR CDR3 underwent first-round RT-PCR with the HTBI primer set. TCRdb reprocessed the multiplex PCR reads via MiXCR and lists one record per CDR3 protein. The data contain under 350,000 distinct CDR3 sequences, around 20% of them seen just once; the ten biggest clones take up less than 65%. In regard to this clonotype: The target antigen is unknown.

General study results and limits: Also found in blood were most expanded thyroid clonotypes above 0.001.

The sample comprised blood. The chain uses TRBV20-1 and TRBJ1-2; 10 bases agree with TRBD1. This receptor was obtained from a woman in her fifties or sixties with Graves' hyperthyroidism. In DNA, the CDR3 is TGCAGTGCTATTCCGGGACAGGGGCTTGGGGGCTACACCTTC. Translation: CSAIPGQGLGGYTF.